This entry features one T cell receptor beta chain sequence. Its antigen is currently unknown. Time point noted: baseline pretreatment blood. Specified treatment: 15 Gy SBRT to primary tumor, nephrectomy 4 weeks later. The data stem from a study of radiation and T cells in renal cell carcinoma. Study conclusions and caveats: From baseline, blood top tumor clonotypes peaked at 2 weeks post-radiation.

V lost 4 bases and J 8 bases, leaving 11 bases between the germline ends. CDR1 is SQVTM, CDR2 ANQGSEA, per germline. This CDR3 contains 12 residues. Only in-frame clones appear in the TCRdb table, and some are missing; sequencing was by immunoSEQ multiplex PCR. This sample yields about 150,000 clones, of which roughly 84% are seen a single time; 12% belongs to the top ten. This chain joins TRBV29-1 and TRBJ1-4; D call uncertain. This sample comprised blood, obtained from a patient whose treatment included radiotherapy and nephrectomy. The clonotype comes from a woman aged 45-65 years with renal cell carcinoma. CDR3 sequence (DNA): TGCAGCGTTGGCATAGGGCCGGAAAAACTGTTTTTT. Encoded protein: CSVGIGPEKLFF.